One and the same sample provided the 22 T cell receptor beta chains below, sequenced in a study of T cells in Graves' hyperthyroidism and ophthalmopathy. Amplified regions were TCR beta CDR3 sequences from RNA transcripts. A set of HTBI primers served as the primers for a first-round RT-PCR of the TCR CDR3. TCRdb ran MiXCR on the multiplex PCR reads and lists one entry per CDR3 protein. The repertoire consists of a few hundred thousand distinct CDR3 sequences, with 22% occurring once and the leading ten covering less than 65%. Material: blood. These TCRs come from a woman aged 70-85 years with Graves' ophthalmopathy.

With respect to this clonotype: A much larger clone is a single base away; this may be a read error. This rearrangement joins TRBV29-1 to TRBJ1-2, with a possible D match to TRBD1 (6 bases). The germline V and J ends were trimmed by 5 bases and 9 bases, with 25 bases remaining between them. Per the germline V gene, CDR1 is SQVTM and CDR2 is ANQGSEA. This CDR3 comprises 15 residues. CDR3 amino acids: CSVLFGDNAMSRYTF. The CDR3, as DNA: TGCAGCGTTTTGTTCGGGGACAACGCCATGTCTCGCTACACCTTC.

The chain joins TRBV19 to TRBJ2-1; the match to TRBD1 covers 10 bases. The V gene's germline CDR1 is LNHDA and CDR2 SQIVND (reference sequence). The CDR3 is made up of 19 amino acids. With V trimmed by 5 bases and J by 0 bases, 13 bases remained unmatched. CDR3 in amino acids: CASSGGTGARASSYNEQFF. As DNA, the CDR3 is TGTGCCAGTAGTGGAGGGACAGGGGCGAGGGCTAGCTCCTACAATGAGCAGTTCTTC.

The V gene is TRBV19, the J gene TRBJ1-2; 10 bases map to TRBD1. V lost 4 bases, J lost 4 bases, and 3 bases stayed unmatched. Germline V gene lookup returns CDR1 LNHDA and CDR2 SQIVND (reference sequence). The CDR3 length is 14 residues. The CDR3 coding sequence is TGTGCCAGTAGTACCCGGACAGGGGGCTATGGCTACACCTTC. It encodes CASSTRTGGYGYTF.

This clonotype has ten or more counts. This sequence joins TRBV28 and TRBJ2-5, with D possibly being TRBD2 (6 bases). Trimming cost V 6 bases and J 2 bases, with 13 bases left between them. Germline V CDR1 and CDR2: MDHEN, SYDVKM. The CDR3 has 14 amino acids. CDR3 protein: CASSPGSLQETQYF. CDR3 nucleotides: TGTGCCAGCAGCCCCGGGAGCCTACAAGAGACCCAGTACTTC.

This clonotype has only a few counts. The CDR3 reads CAATTSDSPSYNEQFF. Here the CDR3 DNA reads TGTGCCGCAACGACTAGCGATTCGCCCTCCTACAATGAGCAGTTCTTC. The chain has TRBV6-2 or TRBV6-3 and TRBJ2-1; 8 bases map to TRBD2. Germline V gene data show CDR1 as MNHEY and CDR2 as SVGEGT. Trimming cost V 11 bases and J 0 bases; bases outside gene matches: 12. The CDR3 is 16 residues long.

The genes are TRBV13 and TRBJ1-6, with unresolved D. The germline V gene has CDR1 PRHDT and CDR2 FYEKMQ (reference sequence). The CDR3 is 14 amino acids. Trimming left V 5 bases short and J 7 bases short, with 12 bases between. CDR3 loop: CASSLGAKNSPLHF. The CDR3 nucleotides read TGTGCCAGCAGCCTCGGAGCAAAGAATTCACCCCTCCACTTT.

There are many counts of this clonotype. Here the CDR3 DNA reads TGTGCCAATCGACTAGCGGGAGCAAATACGCAGTATTTT. This translates into CANRLAGANTQYF. J is TRBJ2-3 and V is TRBV12-3 or TRBV12-4; 12 bases map to TRBD2. CDR3 length: 13 residues. V gave up 10 bases and J gave up 7 bases; unmatched junction bases: 6.

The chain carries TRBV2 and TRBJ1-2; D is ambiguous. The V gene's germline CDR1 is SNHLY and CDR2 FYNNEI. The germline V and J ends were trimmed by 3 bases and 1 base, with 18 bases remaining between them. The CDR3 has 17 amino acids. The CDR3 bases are TGTGCCAGCAGTGATTTGTCGGGGTTGTTGTATAACTATGGCTACACCTTC. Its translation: CASSDLSGLLYNYGYTF. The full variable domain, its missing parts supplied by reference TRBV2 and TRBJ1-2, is EPEVTQTPSHQVTQMGQEVILRCVPISNHLYFYWYRQILGQKVEFLVSFYNNEISEKSEIFDDQFSVERPDGSNFTLKIRSTKLEDSAMYFCASSDLSGLLYNYGYTFGSGTRLTVV.

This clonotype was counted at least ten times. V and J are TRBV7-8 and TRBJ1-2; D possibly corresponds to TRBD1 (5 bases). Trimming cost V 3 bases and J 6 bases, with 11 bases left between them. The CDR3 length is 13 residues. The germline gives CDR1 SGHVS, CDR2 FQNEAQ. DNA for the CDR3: TGTGCCAGCAGCTTGGGACTGAGAAATGGCTACACCTTC. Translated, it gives CASSLGLRNGYTF.

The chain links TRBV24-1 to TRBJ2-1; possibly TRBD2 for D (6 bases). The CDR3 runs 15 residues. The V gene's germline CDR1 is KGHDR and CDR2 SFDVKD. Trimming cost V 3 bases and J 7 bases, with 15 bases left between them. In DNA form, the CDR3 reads TGTGCCACCAGTGATCCGACTAGGATCTGGAATGAGCAGTTCTTC. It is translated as CATSDPTRIWNEQFF.

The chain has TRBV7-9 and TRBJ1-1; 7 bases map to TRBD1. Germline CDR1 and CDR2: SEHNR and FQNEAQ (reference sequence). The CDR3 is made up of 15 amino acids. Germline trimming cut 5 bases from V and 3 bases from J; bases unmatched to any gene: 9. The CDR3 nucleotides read TGTGCCAGCAGCCCCCGGGACAGCCCTCACACTGAAGCTTTCTTT. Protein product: CASSPRDSPHTEAFF.

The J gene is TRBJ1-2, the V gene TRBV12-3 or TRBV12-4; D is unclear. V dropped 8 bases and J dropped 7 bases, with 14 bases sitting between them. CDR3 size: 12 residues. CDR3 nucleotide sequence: TGTGCCAGCGGCCAGAGGCCCGCTGGCTACACCTTC. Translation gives CASGQRPAGYTF.

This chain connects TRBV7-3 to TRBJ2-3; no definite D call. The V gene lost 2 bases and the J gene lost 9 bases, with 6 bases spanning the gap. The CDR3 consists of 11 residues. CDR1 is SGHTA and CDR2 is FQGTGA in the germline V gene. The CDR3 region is CASSLGVTQYF. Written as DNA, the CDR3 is TGTGCCAGCAGCTTAGGGGTGACGCAGTATTTT.

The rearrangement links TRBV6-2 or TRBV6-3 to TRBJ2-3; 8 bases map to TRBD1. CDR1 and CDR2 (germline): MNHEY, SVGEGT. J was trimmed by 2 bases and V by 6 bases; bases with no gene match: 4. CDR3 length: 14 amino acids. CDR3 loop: CASRATGATDTQYF. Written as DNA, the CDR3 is TGTGCCAGCAGAGCGACAGGGGCCACAGATACGCAGTATTTT.

CDR3 DNA: TGTGCCAGCAGCTTAGATCGGGCGGCCGGGGAGCTGTTTTTT. It is translated as CASSLDRAAGELFF. The chain has TRBV11-2 and TRBJ2-2, with unresolved D. The germline gives CDR1 SGHAT, CDR2 FQNNGV. The CDR3 extends over 14 amino acids. V was shortened by 0 bases and J by 6 bases, with 8 bases between the two germline ends.

The CDR3 loop reads CAWSRGQENSEQYF. The CDR3 DNA reads as TGTGCCTGGAGTAGGGGACAGGAAAATTCCGAGCAGTACTTC. The chain recombines TRBV30 with TRBJ2-7, with TRBD1 identical over 8 bases. This CDR3 is 14 amino acids long. J lost 6 bases, V lost 2 bases, and 9 bases had no gene match. CDR1 and CDR2 from the germline V gene are GTSNPN and SVGIG (reference sequence). The full variable domain, rest sourced from reference TRBV30 and TRBJ2-7, is SQTIHQWPATLVQPVGSPLSLECTVEGTSNPNLYWYRQAAGRGLQLLFYSVGIGQISSEVPQNLSASRPQDRQFILSSKKLLLSDSGFYLCAWSRGQENSEQYFGPGTRLTVT.

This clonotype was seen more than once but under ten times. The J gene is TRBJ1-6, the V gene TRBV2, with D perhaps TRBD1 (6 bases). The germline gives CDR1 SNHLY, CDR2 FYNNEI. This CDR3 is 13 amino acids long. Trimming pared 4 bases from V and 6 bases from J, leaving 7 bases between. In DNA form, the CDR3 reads TGTGCCAGCAGTGTACAGGGTAATTCACCCCTCCACTTT. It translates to CASSVQGNSPLHF.

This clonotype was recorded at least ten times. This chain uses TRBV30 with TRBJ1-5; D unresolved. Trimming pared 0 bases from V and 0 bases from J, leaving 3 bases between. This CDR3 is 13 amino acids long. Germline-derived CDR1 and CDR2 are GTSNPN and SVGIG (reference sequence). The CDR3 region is CAWSVGSNQPQHF. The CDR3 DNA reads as TGTGCCTGGAGTGTGGGTAGCAATCAGCCCCAGCATTTT.

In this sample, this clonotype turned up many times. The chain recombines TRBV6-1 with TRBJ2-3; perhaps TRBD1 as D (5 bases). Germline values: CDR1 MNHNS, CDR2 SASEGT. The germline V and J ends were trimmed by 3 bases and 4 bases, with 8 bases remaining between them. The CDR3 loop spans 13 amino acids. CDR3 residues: CASSDQGADTQYF. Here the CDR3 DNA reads TGTGCCAGCAGTGATCAAGGGGCAGATACGCAGTATTTT.

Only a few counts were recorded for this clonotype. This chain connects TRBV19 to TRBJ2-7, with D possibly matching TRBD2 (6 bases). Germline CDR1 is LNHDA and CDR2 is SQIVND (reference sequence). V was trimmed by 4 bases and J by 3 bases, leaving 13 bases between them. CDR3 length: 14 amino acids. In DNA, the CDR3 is TGTGCCAGTAGTAAGACGGGAGTGATCTACGAGCAGTACTTC. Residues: CASSKTGVIYEQYF.

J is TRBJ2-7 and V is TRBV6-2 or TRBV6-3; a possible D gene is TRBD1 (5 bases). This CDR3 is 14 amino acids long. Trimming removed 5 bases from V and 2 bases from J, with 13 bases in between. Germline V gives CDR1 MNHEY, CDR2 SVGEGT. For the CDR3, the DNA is TGTGCCAGCAGTAAGACAGAATCCCCCTACGAGCAGTACTTC. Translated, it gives CASSKTESPYEQYF.

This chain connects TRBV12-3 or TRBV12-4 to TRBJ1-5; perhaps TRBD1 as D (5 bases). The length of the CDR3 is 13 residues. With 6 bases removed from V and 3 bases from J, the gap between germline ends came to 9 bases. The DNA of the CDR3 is TGTGCCAGCAGGAAGACAGACAATCAGCCCCAGCATTTT. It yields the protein CASRKTDNQPQHF.